This T cell receptor (beta chain) was identified in a study of OX40 agonist ivuxolimab in advanced cancers. This CDR3 is built from 15 residues. V lost 5 bases, J lost 2 bases, and 6 bases stayed unmatched. CDR1 and CDR2 (germline): LNHDA, SQIVND (reference sequence). Assay used: immunoSEQ multiplex PCR; TCRdb lists only in-frame clones, some missing. In the table there are about 75,000 clones, roughly 81% of which are singletons. The chain has TRBV19 and TRBJ2-7; 10 nucleotides line up with TRBD2. The sequences come from CD4+ or CD8+ T cells sorted from blood, collected in a trial of the OX40 agonist ivuxolimab. This TCR was recovered from an adult with an advanced solid tumor such as melanoma, head and neck, liver or kidney cancer. CDR3 nucleotides: TGTGCCAGTAGTCCTAGGACTAGCGGACCCTACGAGCAGTACTTC. It codes for CASSPRTSGPYEQYF.